One and the same sample provided the 9 T cell receptor beta chains below, sequenced in a study of spatial heterogeneity in lung cancer. The time point was: sample taken at primary tumor resection. Study conclusions and caveats: For expanded intratumoral alpha and beta TCRs, counts tracked tumor mutation counts.

MiXCR, applied by TCRdb to the 5' RACE reads, yields one record per CDR3 protein. The data show some 10,000 distinct CDR3 sequences, with roughly 5.2% seen just once and 9.5% to 15% held by the top ten. No antigens are known for them. The source was lung tumor tissue, collected at surgery. The receptors shown here come from a male donor with early-stage non-small cell lung cancer.

This clonotype was recorded many times. This beta chain is off target for a library built for alpha chains, so its abundance means little. V is TRBV3-1 and J is TRBJ2-4, with D uncertain. V was trimmed by 1 base and J by 7 bases, leaving 5 bases between them. The CDR3 is made up of 12 amino acids. In germline, CDR1 is LGHDT, CDR2 YNNKEL (reference sequence). The CDR3 is CASSQVGNIQYF. CDR3 bases: TGTGCCAGCAGCCAAGTGGGTAACATTCAGTACTTC.

This clonotype was counted ten times or more. A library prepared for alpha chains yielded this beta chain as an off-target read; its size is of little meaning. V usage is TRBV3-1 and J usage is TRBJ2-1; 12 nucleotides line up with TRBD2. Germline trimming cut 4 bases from V and 6 bases from J; bases unmatched to any gene: 16. Germline CDR1 LGHDT, CDR2 YNNKEL (reference sequence). This CDR3 is 19 amino acids long. Written as DNA, the CDR3 is TGTGCCAGCAGCCCAGGCATACTAGCGGGAGGCGGCCCGGGCAATGAGCAGTTCTTC. It encodes CASSPGILAGGGPGNEQFF.

This clonotype was counted a few times. As an off-target read in a library built for alpha chains, this beta chain has a frequency of little significance. The chain employs TRBV7-2 and TRBJ2-1; tentatively, D is TRBD2 (5 bases). V shed 4 bases and J shed 7 bases, with 14 bases lying between them. Germline CDR1 is SGHTA and CDR2 is FQGNSA. This CDR3 contains 14 residues. The CDR3 DNA is TGTGCCAGCAGCTCCGATTTGTGGAGGAATGAGCAGTTCTTC. It yields the protein CASSSDLWRNEQFF.

This clonotype was recorded at least ten times. The library was prepared for alpha chains; this beta chain is a stray read, so its frequency means little. The chain links TRBV6-6 to TRBJ1-2, with 9 bases fitting TRBD1. The CDR3 is made up of 14 amino acids. Germline lookup yields CDR1 MNHNY and CDR2 SVGAGI (reference sequence). The junction had 4 bases not matched to a gene; V was cut back by 1 base and J by 7 bases. The CDR3, as DNA: TGTGCCAGCAGTTACTGGGACAGGGTCTCTGGCTACACCTTC. Translation gives CASSYWDRVSGYTF.

Ten or more counts support this clonotype. As an off-target read in a library built for alpha chains, this beta chain has a frequency of little significance. The CDR3 region has the DNA TGTGCCAGTAGTATTAATGGCGGGATCGCAGATACGCAGTATTTT. This sequence encodes CASSINGGIADTQYF. The chain recombines TRBV19 with TRBJ2-3; a weak D match, TRBD2 (6 bases). In germline, CDR1 is LNHDA, CDR2 SQIVND (reference sequence). CDR3 size: 15 residues. Trimming left V 3 bases short and J 4 bases short, with 14 bases between.

This clonotype was seen repeatedly, ten times or more. This beta chain is a stray read from a library made for alpha chains; its abundance is not meaningful. V gene TRBV20-1 combines with J gene TRBJ2-7, with TRBD1 matching over 12 bases. V was clipped by 3 bases and J by 3 bases; unmatched bases: 6. The CDR3 contains 15 residues. Germline CDR1 reads DFQATT; CDR2 reads SNEGSKA (reference sequence). The CDR3 DNA follows: TGCAGTGCTAGGGGGACAGGGGGCTTTTTCTACGAGCAGTACTTC. It codes for CSARGTGGFFYEQYF.

This clonotype was seen ten or more times. Since the library was made to target alpha chains, this beta chain is a stray read and its abundance is not meaningful. The chain employs TRBV2 and TRBJ2-2, with 8 bases matching TRBD1. The CDR3 is 17 amino acids. Germline lookup yields CDR1 SNHLY and CDR2 FYNNEI. Losses at the gene ends were 6 bases for V and 0 bases for J; bases not matched to a gene: 9. The CDR3: CASSQVGTGSNTGELFF. In DNA, the CDR3 is TGTGCCAGCAGCCAAGTCGGGACAGGCTCGAACACCGGGGAGCTGTTTTTT.

This clonotype was recorded at least ten times. In a library made to pick up alpha chains, this beta chain is a stray read with a size that means little. The chain combines TRBV12-3 or TRBV12-4 with TRBJ2-1; 16 bases align to TRBD2. The CDR3 totals 12 residues. V shed 6 bases, J shed 16 bases, and the junction held 3 bases outside the gene matches. The CDR3, as DNA: TGTGCCAGCAGGGGACTAGCGGGGGGGCATTTCTTC. Its translation is CASRGLAGGHFF.

This clonotype was counted many times. As an off-target read in a library built for alpha chains, this beta chain has a frequency of little significance. The V gene is TRBV2, the J gene TRBJ2-1; D is tentatively TRBD1 or TRBD2 (6 bases each). Trimming shortened V by 7 bases and J by 2 bases, and 9 bases separated the two germline ends. This CDR3 region has 13 residues. Germline assignment: CDR1 SNHLY and CDR2 FYNNEI. CDR3 sequence (DNA): TGTGCCAGCAACAGGGAGGCCTACAATGAGCAGTTCTTC. Its translation: CASNREAYNEQFF.